The sequence of this T cell receptor (beta chain) was determined in a study of cytomegalovirus exposure and HLA in healthy donors. Study context: Unique TCRs numbering around 85 million, obtained from HLA-typed donors, made up an early data release. Overall study findings and caveats: With later analysis, a missense DCLRE1C variant became linked to TCR beta V- and J-gene trimming. With high specificity and sensitivity, the classifier reportedly diagnosed cytomegalovirus status.

CDR1 is MDHEN and CDR2 is SYDVKM in the germline V gene. The CDR3 loop spans 14 amino acids. V lost 6 bases to trimming and J lost 2 bases, with 11 bases between them. At sampling all donors were nominally healthy, likely with unrecorded immune exposures. The PCR ran on 60 Vbeta and 13 Jbeta primers. Assay: immunoSEQ multiplex PCR; the TCRdb copy retains only in-frame clones and omits some. The sample consists of fewer than 200,000 clones, 70% to 80% of them appearing once. Details on this clone: The target antigen is unknown.

The receptor was derived from a female donor in good health and CMV-seronegative. Sequenced sample: PBMCs. The rearrangement uses TRBV28 and TRBJ1-5; perhaps TRBD1 as D (5 bases). CDR3 coding DNA: TGTGCCAGCAGCTGGGGCAGGGGCAATCAGCCCCAGCATTTT. This codes for CASSWGRGNQPQHF.